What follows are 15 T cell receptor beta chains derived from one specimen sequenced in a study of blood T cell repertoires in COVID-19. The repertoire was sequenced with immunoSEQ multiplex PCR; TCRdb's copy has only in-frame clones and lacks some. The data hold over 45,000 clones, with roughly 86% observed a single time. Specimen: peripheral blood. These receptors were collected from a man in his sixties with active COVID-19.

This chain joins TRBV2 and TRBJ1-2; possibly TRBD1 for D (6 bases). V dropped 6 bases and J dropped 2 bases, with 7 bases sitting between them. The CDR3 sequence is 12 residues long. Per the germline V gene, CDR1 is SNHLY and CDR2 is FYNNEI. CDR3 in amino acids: CASRTGNYGYTF. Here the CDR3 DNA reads TGTGCCAGCAGAACAGGGAACTATGGCTACACCTTC.

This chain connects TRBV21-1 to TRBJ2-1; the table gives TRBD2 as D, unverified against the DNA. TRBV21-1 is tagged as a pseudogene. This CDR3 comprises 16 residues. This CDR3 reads CASSKLAGGPRNEQFF. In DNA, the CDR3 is TGTGCCAGCAGCAAACTAGCGGGAGGGCCTAGAAATGAGCAGTTCTTC.

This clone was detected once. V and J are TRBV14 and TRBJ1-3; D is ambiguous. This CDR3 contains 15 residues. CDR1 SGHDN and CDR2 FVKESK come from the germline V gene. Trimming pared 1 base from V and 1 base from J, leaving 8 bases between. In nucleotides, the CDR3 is TGTGCCAGCAGCCAAGTTCGGAGTTCTGGAAACACCATATATTTT. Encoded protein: CASSQVRSSGNTIYF.

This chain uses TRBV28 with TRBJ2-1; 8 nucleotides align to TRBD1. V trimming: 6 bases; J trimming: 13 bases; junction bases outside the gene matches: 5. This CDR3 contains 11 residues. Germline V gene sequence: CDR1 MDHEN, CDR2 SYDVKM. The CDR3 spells CASSQGQGQFF. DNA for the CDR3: TGTGCCAGCAGCCAAGGACAGGGACAGTTCTTC.

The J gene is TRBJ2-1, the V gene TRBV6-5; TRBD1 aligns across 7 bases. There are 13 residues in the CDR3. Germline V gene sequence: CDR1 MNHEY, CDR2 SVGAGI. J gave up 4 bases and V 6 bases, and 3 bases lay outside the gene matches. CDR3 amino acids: CASRNRGYNEQFF. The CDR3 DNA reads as TGTGCCAGCAGAAACAGGGGTTACAATGAGCAGTTCTTC.

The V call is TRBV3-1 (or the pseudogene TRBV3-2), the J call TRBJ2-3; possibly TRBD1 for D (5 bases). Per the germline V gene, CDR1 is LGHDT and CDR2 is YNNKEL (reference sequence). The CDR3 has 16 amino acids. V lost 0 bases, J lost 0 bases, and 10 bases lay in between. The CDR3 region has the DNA TGTGCCAGCAGCCAAGACTTTCAGGGTAGCACAGATACGCAGTATTTT. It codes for CASSQDFQGSTDTQYF.

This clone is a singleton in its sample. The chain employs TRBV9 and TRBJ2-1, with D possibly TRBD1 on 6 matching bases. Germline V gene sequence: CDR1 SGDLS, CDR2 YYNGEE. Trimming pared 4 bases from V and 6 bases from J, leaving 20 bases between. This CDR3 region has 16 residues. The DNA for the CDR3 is TGTGCCAGCAGCACCAGACAGGTAGGGGTTAGCAATGAGCAGTTCTTC. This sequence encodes CASSTRQVGVSNEQFF.

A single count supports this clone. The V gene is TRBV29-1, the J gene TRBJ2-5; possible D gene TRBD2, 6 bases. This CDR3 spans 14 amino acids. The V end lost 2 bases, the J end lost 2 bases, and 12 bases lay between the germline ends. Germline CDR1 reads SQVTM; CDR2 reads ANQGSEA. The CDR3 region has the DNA TGCAGCGTTGAATTACTGGGGAGGCAAGAGACCCAGTACTTC. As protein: CSVELLGRQETQYF.

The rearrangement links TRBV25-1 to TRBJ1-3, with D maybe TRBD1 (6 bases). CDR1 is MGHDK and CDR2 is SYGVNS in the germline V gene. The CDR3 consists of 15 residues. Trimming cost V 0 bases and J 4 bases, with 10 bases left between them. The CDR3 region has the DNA TGTGCCAGCAGTGAATATAGGACAGCAGGAAACACCATATATTTT. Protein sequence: CASSEYRTAGNTIYF.

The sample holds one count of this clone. CDR3 DNA sequence: TGTGCCAGCAGCTTAGGGAGCGCTCTATACGAGCAGTACTTC. Its protein product is CASSLGSALYEQYF. The chain employs TRBV11-2 and TRBJ2-7, with D unclear. The V gene lost 1 base and the J gene lost 4 bases, with 11 bases spanning the gap. Germline V lookup: CDR1 SGHAT, CDR2 FQNNGV. The CDR3 consists of 14 residues. The full variable domain, with the rest looked up from reference TRBV11-2 and TRBJ2-7, is EAGVAQSPRYKIIEKRQSVAFWCNPISGHATLYWYQQILGQGPKLLIQFQNNGVVDDSQLPKDRFSAERLKGVDSTLKIQPAKLEDSAVYLCASSLGSALYEQYFGPGTRLTVT.

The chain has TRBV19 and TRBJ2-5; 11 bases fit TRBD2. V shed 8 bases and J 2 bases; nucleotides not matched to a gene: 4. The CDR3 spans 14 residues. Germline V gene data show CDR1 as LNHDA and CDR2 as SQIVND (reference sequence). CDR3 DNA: TGTGCCAGTGCTAGCGGGAGGCTACAAGAGACCCAGTACTTC. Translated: CASASGRLQETQYF.

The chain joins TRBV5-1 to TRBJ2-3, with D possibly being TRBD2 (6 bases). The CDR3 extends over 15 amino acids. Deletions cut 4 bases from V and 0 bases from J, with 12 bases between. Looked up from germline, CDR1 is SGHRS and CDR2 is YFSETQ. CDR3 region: CASSVSSASTDTQYF. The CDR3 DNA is TGCGCCAGCAGCGTGTCTAGCGCCAGCACAGATACGCAGTATTTT.

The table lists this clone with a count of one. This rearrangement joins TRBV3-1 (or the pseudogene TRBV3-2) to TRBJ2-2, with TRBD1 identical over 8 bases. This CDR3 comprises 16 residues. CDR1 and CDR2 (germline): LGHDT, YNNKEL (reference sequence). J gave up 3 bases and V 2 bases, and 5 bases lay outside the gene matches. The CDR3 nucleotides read TGTGCCAGCAGCCAATATCCGGGACAGGACACCGGGGAGCTGTTTTTT. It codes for CASSQYPGQDTGELFF.

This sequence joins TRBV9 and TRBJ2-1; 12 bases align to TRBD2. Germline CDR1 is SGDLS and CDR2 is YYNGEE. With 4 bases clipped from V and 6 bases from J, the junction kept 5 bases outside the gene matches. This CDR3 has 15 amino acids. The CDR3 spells CASSPGLAGPNEQFF. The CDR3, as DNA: TGTGCCAGCAGCCCGGGACTAGCGGGCCCCAATGAGCAGTTCTTC.

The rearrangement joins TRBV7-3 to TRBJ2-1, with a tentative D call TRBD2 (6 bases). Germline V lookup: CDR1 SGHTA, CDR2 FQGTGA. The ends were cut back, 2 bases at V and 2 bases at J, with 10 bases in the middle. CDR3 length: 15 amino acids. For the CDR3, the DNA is TGTGCCAGCAGCTTAGACGGGGGAACCTACAATGAGCAGTTCTTC. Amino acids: CASSLDGGTYNEQFF. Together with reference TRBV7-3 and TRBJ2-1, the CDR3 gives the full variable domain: GAGVSQTPSNKVTEKGKYVELRCDPISGHTALYWYRQSLGQGPEFLIYFQGTGAADDSGLPNDRFFAVRPEGSVSTLKIQRTERGDSAVYLCASSLDGGTYNEQFFGPGTRLTVL.